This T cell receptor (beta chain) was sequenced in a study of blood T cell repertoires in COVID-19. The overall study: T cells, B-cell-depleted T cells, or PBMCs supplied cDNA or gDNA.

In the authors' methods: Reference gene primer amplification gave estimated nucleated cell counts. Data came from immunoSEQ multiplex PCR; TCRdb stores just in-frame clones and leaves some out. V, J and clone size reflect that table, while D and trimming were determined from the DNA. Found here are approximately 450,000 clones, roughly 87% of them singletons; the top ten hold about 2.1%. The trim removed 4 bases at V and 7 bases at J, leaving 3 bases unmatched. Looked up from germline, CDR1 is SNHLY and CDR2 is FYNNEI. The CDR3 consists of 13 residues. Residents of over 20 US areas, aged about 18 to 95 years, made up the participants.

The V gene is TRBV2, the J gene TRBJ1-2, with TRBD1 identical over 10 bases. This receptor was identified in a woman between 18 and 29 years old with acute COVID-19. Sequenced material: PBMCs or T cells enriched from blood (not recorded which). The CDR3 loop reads CASSADRGVGYTF. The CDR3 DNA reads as TGTGCCAGCAGTGCGGACAGGGGGGTTGGCTACACCTTC.